Listed below are T cell receptor beta chains from one sample, sequenced in a study of shared clonotypes between healthy human individuals. Here immunoSEQ multiplex PCR was the method, and the copy in TCRdb shows in-frame clones only, minus some. The sample yields about 2.3 million clones, just under 95% seen once. Sequenced sample: naive CD4+ T cells from PBMCs. The receptors derive from a man aged 18 to 30 in good health. Some clones in this sample may be carry-over from other donors' samples. Both conserved end residues are part of each CDR3. Each record gives: CDR3 protein, CDR3 DNA, CDR3 length, clone size, D gene, V gene, J gene. The D gene is left open where the match is weak. Size is stated for part of the rows, as once, few or many counts, or as a class when the clone is expanded.

cdr3_aa: CASSQTVNTEAFF; cdr3_nt: TGTGCCAGCAGCCAAACGGTGAACACTGAAGCTTTCTTT; cdr3_length: 13; clone_size: -; d_call: -; v_call: TRBV14; j_call: TRBJ1-1
cdr3_aa: CASRLGRMNTEAFF; cdr3_nt: TGTGCCAGCAGATTAGGCCGAATGAACACTGAAGCTTTCTTT; cdr3_length: 14; clone_size: few; d_call: -; v_call: TRBV28; j_call: TRBJ1-1
cdr3_aa: CASSFVLAGTGELFF; cdr3_nt: TGTGCCAGCAGTTTCGTTCTGGCAGGCACCGGGGAGCTGTTTTTT; cdr3_length: 15; clone_size: -; d_call: -; v_call: TRBV27; j_call: TRBJ2-2
cdr3_aa: CASSEGVTGELFF; cdr3_nt: TGCGCCAGCAGTGAGGGGGTCACCGGGGAGCTGTTTTTT; cdr3_length: 13; clone_size: -; d_call: -; v_call: TRBV10-2; j_call: TRBJ2-2
cdr3_aa: CASSTADEQYF; cdr3_nt: TGTGCCAGCAGCACCGCGGACGAGCAGTACTTC; cdr3_length: 11; clone_size: -; d_call: -; v_call: TRBV11-3; j_call: TRBJ2-7
cdr3_aa: CASSSRATLYNEQFF; cdr3_nt: TGTGCCAGCAGCTCGCGGGCCACACTCTACAATGAGCAGTTCTTC; cdr3_length: 15; clone_size: once; d_call: -; v_call: TRBV5-4; j_call: TRBJ2-1
cdr3_aa: CASSLVGYLQETQYF; cdr3_nt: TGCGCCAGCAGCTTGGTCGGCTACCTACAAGAGACCCAGTACTTC; cdr3_length: 15; clone_size: -; d_call: -; v_call: TRBV5-1; j_call: TRBJ2-5
cdr3_aa: CASSPNRGPLRNQPQHF; cdr3_nt: TGCGCCAGCAGCCCTAACAGGGGGCCCCTTCGGAATCAGCCCCAGCATTTT; cdr3_length: 17; clone_size: -; d_call: TRBD1; v_call: TRBV4-1; j_call: TRBJ1-5
cdr3_aa: CASSAVWADTQYF; cdr3_nt: TGTGCCAGCAGTGCCGTTTGGGCAGATACGCAGTATTTT; cdr3_length: 13; clone_size: -; d_call: -; v_call: TRBV11-3; j_call: TRBJ2-3
cdr3_aa: CASSPVQGFSYEQYF; cdr3_nt: TGTGCCAGCTCACCCGTACAGGGATTCTCCTACGAGCAGTACTTC; cdr3_length: 15; clone_size: -; d_call: -; v_call: TRBV18; j_call: TRBJ2-7
cdr3_aa: CASSLAGIGGTEAFF; cdr3_nt: TGTGCCAGCAGCTTGGCCGGGATTGGAGGCACTGAAGCTTTCTTT; cdr3_length: 15; clone_size: -; d_call: -; v_call: TRBV5-5; j_call: TRBJ1-1
cdr3_aa: CASSLSAGVLNTEAFF; cdr3_nt: TGTGCCAGCAGTTTATCCGCAGGGGTGTTAAACACTGAAGCTTTCTTT; cdr3_length: 16; clone_size: -; d_call: -; v_call: TRBV28; j_call: TRBJ1-1
cdr3_aa: CASSPERAGGPETQYF; cdr3_nt: TGTGCCAGCAGCCCCGAGAGGGCGGGAGGGCCGGAGACCCAGTACTTC; cdr3_length: 16; clone_size: -; d_call: TRBD2; v_call: TRBV4-2; j_call: TRBJ2-5
cdr3_aa: CASSFDRNSPLHF; cdr3_nt: TGTGCCAGCAGCTTCGACAGAAATTCACCCCTCCACTTT; cdr3_length: 13; clone_size: -; d_call: -; v_call: TRBV5-4; j_call: TRBJ1-6
cdr3_aa: CASRSDTEAFF; cdr3_nt: TGCGCCAGCAGGAGCGACACTGAAGCTTTCTTT; cdr3_length: 11; clone_size: few; d_call: -; v_call: TRBV10-2; j_call: TRBJ1-1
cdr3_aa: CASSSALEAEAFF; cdr3_nt: TGTGCCAGCAGCTCGGCTCTTGAGGCTGAAGCTTTCTTT; cdr3_length: 13; clone_size: -; d_call: -; v_call: TRBV5-5; j_call: TRBJ1-1
cdr3_aa: CASSQGRAEQFF; cdr3_nt: TGTGCCAGCAGCCAGGGGAGGGCTGAGCAGTTCTTC; cdr3_length: 12; clone_size: -; d_call: TRBD2; v_call: TRBV14; j_call: TRBJ2-1
cdr3_aa: CASRDRMRDEQYF; cdr3_nt: TGTGCCAGTAGAGACAGGATGCGCGACGAGCAGTACTTC; cdr3_length: 13; clone_size: -; d_call: -; v_call: TRBV19; j_call: TRBJ2-7
cdr3_aa: CSARAPTEAFF; cdr3_nt: TGCAGTGCCCGGGCTCCCACTGAAGCTTTCTTT; cdr3_length: 11; clone_size: -; d_call: -; v_call: TRBV20-1; j_call: TRBJ1-1
cdr3_aa: CASSGQGGSQPQHF; cdr3_nt: TGTGCCAGCTCAGGACAGGGAGGTAGTCAGCCCCAGCATTTT; cdr3_length: 14; clone_size: -; d_call: TRBD1; v_call: TRBV6-1; j_call: TRBJ1-5
cdr3_aa: CASSITALNTEAFF; cdr3_nt: TGTGCCAGCAGCATCACGGCCCTGAACACTGAAGCTTTCTTT; cdr3_length: 14; clone_size: -; d_call: -; v_call: TRBV7-9; j_call: TRBJ1-1
cdr3_aa: CASSSGQGARETQYF; cdr3_nt: TGCGCCAGCAGCTCGGGACAGGGGGCAAGAGAGACCCAGTACTTC; cdr3_length: 15; clone_size: once; d_call: TRBD1; v_call: TRBV5-1; j_call: TRBJ2-5
cdr3_aa: CSVGRDTRFQPPAYGYTF; cdr3_nt: TGCAGCGTTGGTCGGGACACTAGATTTCAACCCCCGGCCTATGGCTACACCTTC; cdr3_length: 18; clone_size: -; d_call: -; v_call: TRBV29-1; j_call: TRBJ1-2
cdr3_aa: CASSFSGGRGETQYF; cdr3_nt: TGTGCCAGCAGTTTTAGCGGGGGGCGCGGTGAGACCCAGTACTTC; cdr3_length: 15; clone_size: -; d_call: TRBD2; v_call: TRBV28; j_call: TRBJ2-5
cdr3_aa: CASSSLPGGATDTQYF; cdr3_nt: TGCGCCAGCAGCTCGCTTCCGGGCGGGGCAACAGATACGCAGTATTTT; cdr3_length: 16; clone_size: -; d_call: -; v_call: TRBV5-1; j_call: TRBJ2-3
cdr3_aa: CAISDRGLSYEQYF; cdr3_nt: TGTGCCATCAGTGACAGGGGGCTCTCCTACGAGCAGTACTTC; cdr3_length: 14; clone_size: -; d_call: TRBD1; v_call: TRBV10-3; j_call: TRBJ2-7
cdr3_aa: CASSPRTGGDGYTF; cdr3_nt: TGCGCCAGCAGCCCACGGACAGGGGGCGATGGCTACACCTTC; cdr3_length: 14; clone_size: -; d_call: TRBD1; v_call: TRBV5-1; j_call: TRBJ1-2
cdr3_aa: CASSTTGGVETQYF; cdr3_nt: TGTGCCAGCAGCACGACAGGGGGGGTAGAGACCCAGTACTTC; cdr3_length: 14; clone_size: once; d_call: TRBD1; v_call: TRBV7-3; j_call: TRBJ2-5
cdr3_aa: CASSPNIGANPKNTEAFF; cdr3_nt: TGTGCCAGCTCACCGAACATTGGGGCCAATCCAAAGAACACTGAAGCTTTCTTT; cdr3_length: 18; clone_size: -; d_call: -; v_call: TRBV18; j_call: TRBJ1-1
cdr3_aa: CASSSTGGDEKLFF; cdr3_nt: TGCGCCAGCAGCTCTACAGGGGGCGATGAAAAACTGTTTTTT; cdr3_length: 14; clone_size: -; d_call: TRBD1; v_call: TRBV5-1; j_call: TRBJ1-4
cdr3_aa: CASSSGQGVAYGYTF; cdr3_nt: TGTGCCAGCAGTTCGGGACAGGGTGTTGCCTATGGCTACACCTTC; cdr3_length: 15; clone_size: -; d_call: TRBD1; v_call: TRBV6-4; j_call: TRBJ1-2
cdr3_aa: CASSLKAGYYEQYF; cdr3_nt: TGTGCCAGCTCACTAAAAGCAGGGTACTACGAGCAGTACTTC; cdr3_length: 14; clone_size: -; d_call: -; v_call: TRBV18; j_call: TRBJ2-7
cdr3_aa: CASNLAGVANTGELFF; cdr3_nt: TGTGCCAGCAACTTAGCGGGGGTCGCGAACACCGGGGAGCTGTTTTTT; cdr3_length: 16; clone_size: -; d_call: TRBD2; v_call: TRBV2; j_call: TRBJ2-2
cdr3_aa: CATSRDSGTGVEQYF; cdr3_nt: TGTGCCACCAGCAGAGATTCCGGGACAGGGGTCGAGCAGTACTTC; cdr3_length: 15; clone_size: -; d_call: TRBD1; v_call: TRBV15; j_call: TRBJ2-7
cdr3_aa: CASSFRGIVATNEKLFF; cdr3_nt: TGTGCCAGCAGCTTTAGGGGAATCGTGGCAACTAATGAAAAACTGTTTTTT; cdr3_length: 17; clone_size: -; d_call: -; v_call: TRBV5-8; j_call: TRBJ1-4
cdr3_aa: CASSLSVTAGANEKLFF; cdr3_nt: TGCGCCAGCAGCTTGTCGGTAACCGCGGGGGCTAATGAAAAACTGTTTTTT; cdr3_length: 17; clone_size: -; d_call: -; v_call: TRBV5-1; j_call: TRBJ1-4
cdr3_aa: CASNGLLTSTDTQYF; cdr3_nt: TGTGCCAGCAACGGACTACTCACTAGCACAGATACGCAGTATTTT; cdr3_length: 15; clone_size: -; d_call: -; v_call: TRBV6-1; j_call: TRBJ2-3
cdr3_aa: CASSKPGTGNEKLFF; cdr3_nt: TGTGCCAGTAGTAAGCCCGGGACGGGGAATGAAAAACTGTTTTTT; cdr3_length: 15; clone_size: -; d_call: -; v_call: TRBV19; j_call: TRBJ1-4
cdr3_aa: CASSQEGTGTYEQYF; cdr3_nt: TGTGCCAGCAGCCAAGAGGGGACAGGGACTTACGAGCAGTACTTC; cdr3_length: 15; clone_size: -; d_call: TRBD1; v_call: TRBV4-2; j_call: TRBJ2-7
cdr3_aa: CASSAGTSGEQFF; cdr3_nt: TGCGCCAGCAGCGCCGGGACTAGCGGTGAGCAGTTCTTC; cdr3_length: 13; clone_size: once; d_call: TRBD2; v_call: TRBV5-1; j_call: TRBJ2-1
cdr3_aa: CASSPRLVGLNTEAFF; cdr3_nt: TGTGCCAGCTCACCAAGGCTCGTAGGGCTAAACACTGAAGCTTTCTTT; cdr3_length: 16; clone_size: -; d_call: -; v_call: TRBV18; j_call: TRBJ1-1
cdr3_aa: CASSLGSSGGETQYF; cdr3_nt: TGCGCCAGCAGCTTGGGTTCTAGCGGGGGAGAGACCCAGTACTTC; cdr3_length: 15; clone_size: -; d_call: TRBD2; v_call: TRBV5-1; j_call: TRBJ2-5